This TCR beta chain was documented in a study of T-cell reconstitution after alpha-beta-depleted transplantation in children. The study, taken as a whole, reports: One year post-transplant, T-cell counts and diversity were largely derived from T cells produced anew. At around two months after transplant, the alpha-beta T cells were reportedly derived from several hundred expanded clones that came from non-depleted graft cells. TCRbeta diversity was high at day 60 in some patients (a result of surviving recipient T cells and thymic progenitors).

The J segment lost 4 bases and the V segment lost 3 bases, leaving 8 bases of the junction unmatched. The V gene's germline CDR1 is DFQATT and CDR2 SNEGSKA (reference sequence). The CDR3 has 16 amino acids. At least ten counts were recorded for this clonotype. The antigen remains unidentified. The authors prepared the TCRbeta library with unique molecular identifiers. Each CDR3 protein gets one entry after TCRdb re-called the PCR reads with MiXCR. This table holds 250,000 to 300,000 distinct CDR3 sequences, roughly 11% found once. The chain uses TRBV20-1 and TRBJ2-1; 11 bases map to TRBD1. Sequencing was performed on peripheral blood, taken 180 days after TCRalphabeta/CD19-depleted stem cell transplant. The receptor comes from a male patient aged 2-10 years who had a stem cell transplant for chronic granulomatous disease, so the T cells may come from the graft donor. The CDR3 reads CSARGQGGLLYNEQFF. The CDR3 coding sequence is TGCAGTGCTAGGGGACAGGGGGGCCTCCTTTACAATGAGCAGTTCTTC.